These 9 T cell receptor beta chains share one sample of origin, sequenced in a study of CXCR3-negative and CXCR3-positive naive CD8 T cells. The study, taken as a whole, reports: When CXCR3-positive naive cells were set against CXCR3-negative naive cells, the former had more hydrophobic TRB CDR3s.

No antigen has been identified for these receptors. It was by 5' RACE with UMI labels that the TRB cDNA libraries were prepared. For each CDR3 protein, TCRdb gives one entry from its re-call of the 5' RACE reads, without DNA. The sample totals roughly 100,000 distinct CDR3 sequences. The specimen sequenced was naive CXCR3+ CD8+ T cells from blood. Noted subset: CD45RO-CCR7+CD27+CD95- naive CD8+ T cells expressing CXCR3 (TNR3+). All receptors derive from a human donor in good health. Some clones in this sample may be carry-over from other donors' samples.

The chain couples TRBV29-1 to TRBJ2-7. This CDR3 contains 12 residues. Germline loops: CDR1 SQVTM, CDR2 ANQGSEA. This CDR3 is CSVSVGSYEQYF.

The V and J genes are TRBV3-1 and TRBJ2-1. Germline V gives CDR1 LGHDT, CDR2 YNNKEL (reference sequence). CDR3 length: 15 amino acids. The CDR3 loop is CASSQENLPYNEQFF.

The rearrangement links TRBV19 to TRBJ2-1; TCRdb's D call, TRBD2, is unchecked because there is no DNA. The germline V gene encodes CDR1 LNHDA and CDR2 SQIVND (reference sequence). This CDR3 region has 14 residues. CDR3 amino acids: CASMDPEGLDEQFF.

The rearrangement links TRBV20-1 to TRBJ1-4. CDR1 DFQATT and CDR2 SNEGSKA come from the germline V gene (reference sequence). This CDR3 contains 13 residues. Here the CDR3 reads CSARDWTYEKLFF.

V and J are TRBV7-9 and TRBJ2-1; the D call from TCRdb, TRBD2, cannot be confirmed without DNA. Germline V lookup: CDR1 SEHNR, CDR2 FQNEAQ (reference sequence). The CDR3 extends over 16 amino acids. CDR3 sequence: CASSQAGLAEYNEQFF.

CDR3 sequence: CSVPVLSGADEQFF. The V and J genes are TRBV29-1 and TRBJ2-1; TCRdb's D gene call, TRBD1, goes unchecked for lack of DNA. CDR1 is SQVTM, CDR2 ANQGSEA, per germline. The CDR3 loop spans 14 amino acids.

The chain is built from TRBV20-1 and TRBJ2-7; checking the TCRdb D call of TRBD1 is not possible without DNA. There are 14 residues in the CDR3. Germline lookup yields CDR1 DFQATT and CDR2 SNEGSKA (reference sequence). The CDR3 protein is CSAGPGTAYYEQYF.

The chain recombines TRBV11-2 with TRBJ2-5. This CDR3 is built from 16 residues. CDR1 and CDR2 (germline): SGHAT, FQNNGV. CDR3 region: CASSLDLPTLQETQYF.

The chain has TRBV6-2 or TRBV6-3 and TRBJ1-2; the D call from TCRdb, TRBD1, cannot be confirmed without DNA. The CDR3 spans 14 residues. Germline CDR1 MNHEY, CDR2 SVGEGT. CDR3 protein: CASSYGGTGYGYTF.